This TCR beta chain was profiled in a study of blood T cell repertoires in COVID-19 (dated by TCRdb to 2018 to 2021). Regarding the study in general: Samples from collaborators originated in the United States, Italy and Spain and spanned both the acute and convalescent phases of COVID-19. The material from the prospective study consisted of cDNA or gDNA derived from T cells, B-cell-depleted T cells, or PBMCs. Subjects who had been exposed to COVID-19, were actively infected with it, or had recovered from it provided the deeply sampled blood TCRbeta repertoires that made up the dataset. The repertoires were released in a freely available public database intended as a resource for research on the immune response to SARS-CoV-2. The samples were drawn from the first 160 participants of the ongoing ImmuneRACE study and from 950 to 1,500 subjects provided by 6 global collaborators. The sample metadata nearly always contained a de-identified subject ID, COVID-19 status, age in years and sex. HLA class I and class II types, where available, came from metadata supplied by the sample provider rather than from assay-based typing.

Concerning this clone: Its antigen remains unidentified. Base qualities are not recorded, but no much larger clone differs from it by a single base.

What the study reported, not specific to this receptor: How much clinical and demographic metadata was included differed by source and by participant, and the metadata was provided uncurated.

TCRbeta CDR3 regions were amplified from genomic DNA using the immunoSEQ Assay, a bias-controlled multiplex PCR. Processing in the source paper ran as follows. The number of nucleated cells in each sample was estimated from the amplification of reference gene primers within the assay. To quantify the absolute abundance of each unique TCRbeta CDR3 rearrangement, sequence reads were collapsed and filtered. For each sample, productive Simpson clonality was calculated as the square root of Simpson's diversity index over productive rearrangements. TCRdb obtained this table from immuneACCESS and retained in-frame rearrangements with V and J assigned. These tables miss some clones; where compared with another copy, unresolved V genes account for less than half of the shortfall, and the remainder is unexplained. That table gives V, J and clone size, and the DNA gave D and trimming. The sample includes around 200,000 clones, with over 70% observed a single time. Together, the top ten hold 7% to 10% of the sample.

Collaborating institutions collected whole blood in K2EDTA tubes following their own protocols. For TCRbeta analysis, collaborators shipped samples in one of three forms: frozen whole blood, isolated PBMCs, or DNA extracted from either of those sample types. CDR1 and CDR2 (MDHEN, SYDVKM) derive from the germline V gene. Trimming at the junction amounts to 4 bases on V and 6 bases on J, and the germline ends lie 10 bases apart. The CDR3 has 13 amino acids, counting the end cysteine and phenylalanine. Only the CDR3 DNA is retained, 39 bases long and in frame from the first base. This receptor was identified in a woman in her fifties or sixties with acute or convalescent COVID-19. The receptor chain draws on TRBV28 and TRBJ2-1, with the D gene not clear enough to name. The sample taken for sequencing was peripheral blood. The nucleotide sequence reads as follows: TGTGCCAGCAGTTCCGGGTCCCTCAATGAGCAGTTCTTC. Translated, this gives CASSSGSLNEQFF.